The 13 T cell receptor beta chains in this list originate from one sample, sequenced in a study of identical twins. TCRdb re-called the 5' RACE reads with MiXCR, one entry per CDR3 protein. The repertoire holds 450,000 or so distinct CDR3 sequences, with more than 20% as singletons. This sample was also put to use in a study of T cells expressing NK-cell markers.

Sequenced: CD4+ T cells sorted from blood. These receptors were collected from a young woman in good health.

There are a few counts of this clonotype. V usage is TRBV5-1 and J usage is TRBJ1-4; tentative D call: TRBD1 (5 bases). Germline loops: CDR1 SGHRS, CDR2 YFSETQ. Deletions cut 2 bases from V and 6 bases from J, with 20 bases between. The CDR3 contains 17 residues. CDR3 nucleotides: TGCGCCAGCAGCTTTTATGGGGACCCCGGAGGTGATGAAAAACTGTTTTTT. Translated, it gives CASSFYGDPGGDEKLFF.

The V call is TRBV7-9, the J call TRBJ1-2; D unclear. The germline V and J ends were trimmed by 1 base and 4 bases, with 13 bases remaining between them. This CDR3 region has 15 residues. Germline-derived CDR1 and CDR2 are SEHNR and FQNEAQ (reference sequence). As DNA, the CDR3 is TGTGCCAGCAGCTTAGGAGGCTCGGCGTCCTATGGCTACACCTTC. Protein sequence: CASSLGGSASYGYTF.

The V and J genes are TRBV2 and TRBJ2-4; 8 bases are shared with TRBD1. This CDR3 is 14 amino acids long. The V gene's germline CDR1 is SNHLY and CDR2 FYNNEI. Germline trimming cut 6 bases from V and 9 bases from J; bases unmatched to any gene: 10. The CDR3 sequence is CASRRETGDGIQYF. The CDR3 coding sequence is TGTGCCAGCAGACGCGAGACAGGGGACGGCATTCAGTACTTC.

The rearrangement joins TRBV2 to TRBJ1-3, with D perhaps matching TRBD1 (6 bases). CDR3 size: 15 residues. Between the trimmed V and J ends, which lost 2 bases and 4 bases, there was a span of 12 bases. In germline, CDR1 is SNHLY, CDR2 FYNNEI. The CDR3 is CASSEQGSMGNTIYF. Here the CDR3 DNA reads TGTGCCAGCAGTGAACAGGGGAGCATGGGAAACACCATATATTTT.

CDR3 DNA sequence: TGCAGTGCTACAGGGGTGGCTGGAAACACCATATATTTT. Translation gives CSATGVAGNTIYF. The genes are TRBV20-1 and TRBJ1-3; TRBD1 might be the D (6 bases). V was cut by 4 bases and J by 2 bases, with 9 bases left in between. CDR3 length equals 13 residues. The germline V gene has CDR1 DFQATT and CDR2 SNEGSKA (reference sequence).

This clonotype has a handful of counts. V and J are TRBV7-9 and TRBJ1-1; D gene uncertain. CDR3 length equals 12 residues. Germline CDR1 SEHNR, CDR2 FQNEAQ (reference sequence). V shed 1 base and J shed 4 bases, with 4 bases lying between them. CDR3: CASSLEFTEAFF. CDR3 coding DNA: TGTGCCAGCAGCTTAGAGTTCACTGAAGCTTTCTTT.

CDR3 in DNA: TGTGCCAGCCTCGGTCCCGGGGGGGGCGGTTACAATGAGCAGTTCTTC. This translates into CASLGPGGGGYNEQFF. The chain is built from TRBV5-6 and TRBJ2-1; 8 bases line up with TRBD2. The germline V gene has CDR1 SGHDT and CDR2 YYEEEE. The CDR3 is made up of 16 amino acids. V shed 7 bases, J shed 4 bases, and the junction held 13 bases outside the gene matches.

The J gene is TRBJ2-3, the V gene TRBV6-5; D could derive from TRBD1 or TRBD2 (5 bases each). Per the germline V gene, CDR1 is MNHEY and CDR2 is SVGAGI. The CDR3 loop spans 15 amino acids. V lost 0 bases, J lost 3 bases, and 10 bases lay in between. CDR3 in DNA: TGTGCCAGCAGTTACTCGGGCAGGGAGACAGATACGCAGTATTTT. Protein: CASSYSGRETDTQYF.

This chain connects TRBV10-3 to TRBJ2-5; 9 bases fit TRBD2. Germline-derived CDR1 and CDR2 are ENHRY and SYGVKD. The CDR3 is 15 amino acids. J was trimmed by 5 bases and V by 0 bases; bases with no gene match: 4. The CDR3 DNA reads TGTGCCATCAGTGAGTCTTCTAGCGGGGCTGAGACCCAGTACTTC. Encoded protein: CAISESSSGAETQYF.

This rearrangement joins TRBV7-2 to TRBJ2-7; perhaps TRBD2 as D (6 bases). The V gene's germline CDR1 is SGHTA and CDR2 FQGNSA. Trimming shortened V by 1 base and J by 3 bases, and 10 bases separated the two germline ends. This CDR3 region has 14 residues. CDR3 loop: CASSLVGRGYEQYF. The CDR3 nucleotides read TGTGCCAGCAGCTTAGTCGGGAGAGGCTACGAGCAGTACTTC.

This clonotype came up a few times. The chain has TRBV7-2 and TRBJ1-5; 10 bases fit TRBD1. In germline, CDR1 is SGHTA, CDR2 FQGNSA. The V segment lost 3 bases and the J segment 3 bases; nucleotides outside the gene matches: 5. The CDR3 is 16 residues long. This chain's CDR3 is CASSLEDRGSNQPQHF. Written as DNA, the CDR3 is TGTGCCAGCAGCTTGGAGGACAGGGGGTCCAATCAGCCCCAGCATTTT.

This clonotype was picked up many times. The gene calls are TRBV6-2 or TRBV6-3 and TRBJ2-3, with D unclear. Germline V gene sequence: CDR1 MNHEY, CDR2 SVGEGT. The V gene lost 4 bases and the J gene lost 3 bases, with 5 bases spanning the gap. This CDR3 spans 12 amino acids. The CDR3 sequence: CASSSTTDTQYF. The CDR3 nucleotides are TGTGCCAGCAGTTCCACAACAGATACGCAGTATTTT.

There are a few counts of this clonotype. This chain connects TRBV20-1 to TRBJ2-1, with 7 bases matching TRBD1. This CDR3 contains 14 residues. After removal of 7 bases from V and 0 bases from J, the junction contained 6 bases not matched to a gene. Per the germline V gene, CDR1 is DFQATT and CDR2 is SNEGSKA (reference sequence). CDR3 loop: CSVTGTASYNEQFF. The CDR3 coding sequence is TGCAGTGTGACCGGGACAGCCTCCTACAATGAGCAGTTCTTC.